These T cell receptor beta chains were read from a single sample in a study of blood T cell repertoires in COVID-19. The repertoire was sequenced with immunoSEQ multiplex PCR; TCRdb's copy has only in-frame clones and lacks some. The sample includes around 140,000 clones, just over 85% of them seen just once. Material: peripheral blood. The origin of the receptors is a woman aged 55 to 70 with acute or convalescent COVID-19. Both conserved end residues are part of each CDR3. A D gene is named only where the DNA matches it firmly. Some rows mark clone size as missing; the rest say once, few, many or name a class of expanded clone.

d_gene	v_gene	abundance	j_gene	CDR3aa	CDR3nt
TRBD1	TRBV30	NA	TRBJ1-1	CAWMNLGQGSAEAFF	TGTGCCTGGATGAACCTTGGACAGGGGAGCGCTGAAGCTTTCTTT
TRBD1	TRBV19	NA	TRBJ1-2	CASRSWARGRRDYGYTF	TGTGCCAGTAGAAGCTGGGCCAGGGGGCGCCGGGACTATGGCTACACCTTC
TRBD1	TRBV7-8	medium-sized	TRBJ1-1	CASSLAGGWVGTEAFF	TGTGCCAGCAGCCTCGCAGGGGGCTGGGTGGGCACTGAAGCTTTCTTT
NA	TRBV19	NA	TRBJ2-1	CASKINRRGHSEQFF	TGTGCCAGTAAGATTAATAGGAGGGGGCACAGTGAGCAGTTCTTC
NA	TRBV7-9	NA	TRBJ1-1	CASSLYTGNTEAFF	TGTGCCAGCAGCCTATATACAGGGAACACTGAAGCTTTCTTT
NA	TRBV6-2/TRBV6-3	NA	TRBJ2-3	CASSYPSPSTDTQYF	TGTGCCAGCAGTTACCCTAGTCCTAGCACAGATACGCAGTATTTT
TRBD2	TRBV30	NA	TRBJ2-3	CAWSWLAGENTDTQYF	TGTGCCTGGAGCTGGCTAGCGGGGGAAAACACAGATACGCAGTATTTT
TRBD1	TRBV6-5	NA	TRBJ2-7	CASSSTGGGYEQYF	TGTGCCAGCAGTTCGACAGGGGGTGGCTACGAGCAGTACTTC
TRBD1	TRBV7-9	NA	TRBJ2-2	CASSRDRYTGELFF	TGTGCCAGCAGCCGGGACAGATACACCGGGGAGCTGTTTTTT
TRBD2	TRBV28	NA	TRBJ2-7	CASSAAGGSSYEQYF	TGTGCCAGCAGCGCGGCGGGGGGATCCTCCTACGAGCAGTACTTC
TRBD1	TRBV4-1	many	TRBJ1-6	CASSHLSPDRADSPLHF	TGCGCCAGCAGCCACCTAAGTCCGGACAGGGCAGATTCACCCCTCCACTTT
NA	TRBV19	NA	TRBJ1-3	CASSIAQGTGNTIYF	TGTGCCAGTAGTATCGCCCAGGGGACTGGAAACACCATATATTTT
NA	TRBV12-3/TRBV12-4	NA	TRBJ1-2	CASSLVGNYGYTF	TGTGCCAGCAGTTTAGTGGGCAACTATGGCTACACCTTC
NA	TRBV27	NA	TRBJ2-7	CASSPQQGSRYEQYF	TGTGCCAGCAGTCCACAACAGGGCAGCCGCTACGAGCAGTACTTC
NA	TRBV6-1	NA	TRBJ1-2	CASSEDRWGGYTF	TGTGCCAGCAGTGAAGACAGGTGGGGCGGCTACACCTTC
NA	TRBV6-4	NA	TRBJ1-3	CASSDYYWGLLNTIYF	TGTGCCAGCAGTGATTACTACTGGGGCCTATTAAACACCATATATTTT
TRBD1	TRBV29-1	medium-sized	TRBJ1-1	CSVEVVGGFPNTEAFF	TGCAGCGTTGAAGTGGTAGGGGGCTTCCCGAACACTGAAGCTTTCTTT
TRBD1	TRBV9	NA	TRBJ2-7	CASSPWGQGVSYEQYF	TGTGCCAGCAGCCCGTGGGGACAGGGGGTCTCCTACGAGCAGTACTTC
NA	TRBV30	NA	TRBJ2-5	CAWSVGQGKETQYF	TGTGCCTGGAGTGTAGGGCAGGGGAAAGAGACCCAGTACTTC
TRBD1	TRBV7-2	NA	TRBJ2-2	CASSFGTGSTGELFF	TGTGCCAGCAGCTTTGGGACAGGGAGCACCGGGGAGCTGTTTTTT
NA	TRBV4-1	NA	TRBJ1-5	CASSQEDTSNQPQHF	TGCGCCAGCAGCCAAGAGGACACCAGCAATCAGCCCCAGCATTTT
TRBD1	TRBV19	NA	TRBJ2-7	CASRGTGASYEQYF	TGTGCCAGCAGAGGGACAGGGGCCTCCTACGAGCAGTACTTC
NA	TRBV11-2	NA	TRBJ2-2	CASSLVGLIDTGELFF	TGTGCCAGCAGCTTAGTGGGGCTCATAGACACCGGGGAGCTGTTTTTT
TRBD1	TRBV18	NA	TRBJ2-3	CASSPLGQGTDTQYF	TGTGCCAGCTCACCACTGGGACAGGGAACAGATACGCAGTATTTT
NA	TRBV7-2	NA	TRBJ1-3	CASSSGGNTIYF	TGTGCCAGCAGCTCCGGTGGAAACACCATATATTTT
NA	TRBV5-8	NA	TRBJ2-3	CASKTRGGPIDTQYF	TGTGCCAGCAAAACAAGGGGGGGGCCAATAGATACGCAGTATTTT
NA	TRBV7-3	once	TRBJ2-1	CASSLDSGSYNEQFF	TGTGCCAGCAGCTTAGATAGCGGCTCCTACAATGAGCAGTTCTTC
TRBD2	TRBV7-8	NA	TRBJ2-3	CASIPLAAGGRTDTQYF	TGTGCCAGCATCCCACTGGCAGCGGGGGGTCGCACAGATACGCAGTATTTT
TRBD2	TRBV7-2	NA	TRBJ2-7	CASSSPSGPYEQYF	TGTGCCAGCAGCTCTCCTAGCGGTCCCTACGAGCAGTACTTC
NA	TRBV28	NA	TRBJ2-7	CASRRDSLPYEQYF	TGTGCCAGCAGACGTGACAGCCTTCCGTACGAGCAGTACTTC
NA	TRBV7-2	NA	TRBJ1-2	CASSLLRSLDGYTF	TGTGCCAGCAGCTTACTGCGAAGTTTGGATGGCTACACCTTC
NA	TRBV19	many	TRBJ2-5	CASSTGRETQYF	TGTGCCAGTAGCACGGGGAGGGAGACCCAGTACTTC
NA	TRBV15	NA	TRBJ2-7	CATSRDRGYEQYF	TGTGCCACCAGCAGAGACAGGGGATACGAGCAGTACTTC
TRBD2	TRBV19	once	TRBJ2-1	CASTFSGGDRDQFF	TGTGCCAGTACCTTTAGCGGGGGGGATCGGGATCAGTTCTTC
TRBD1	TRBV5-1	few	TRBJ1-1	CASSLKPTGGNTEAFF	TGCGCCAGCAGCTTGAAGCCGACAGGGGGAAATACTGAAGCTTTCTTT
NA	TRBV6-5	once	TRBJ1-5	CAIQSPGQPQHF	TGTGCCATCCAAAGTCCGGGACAGCCCCAGCATTTT
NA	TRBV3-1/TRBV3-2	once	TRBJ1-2	CASSRRDSNYGYTF	TGTGCCAGCAGCCGCAGGGATAGCAACTATGGCTACACCTTC
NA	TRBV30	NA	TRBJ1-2	CAWSHGVGYTF	TGTGCCTGGAGTCACGGGGTGGGCTACACCTTC
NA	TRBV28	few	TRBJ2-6	CASRSVSGANVLTF	TGTGCCAGCAGGTCCGTCAGTGGGGCCAACGTCCTGACTTTC
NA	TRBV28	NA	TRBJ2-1	CASSPTGTQNEQFF	TGTGCCAGCAGTCCTACCGGGACACAAAATGAGCAGTTCTTC
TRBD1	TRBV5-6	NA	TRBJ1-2	CASSSRDRRNYGYTF	TGTGCCAGCAGCTCCCGGGACAGGCGAAACTATGGCTACACCTTC
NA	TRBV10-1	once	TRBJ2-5	CASAESGIQETQYF	TGCGCCAGCGCGGAATCCGGGATTCAAGAGACCCAGTACTTC
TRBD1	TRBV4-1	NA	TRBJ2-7	CASSHLGQGREQYF	TGCGCCAGCAGCCATCTTGGACAGGGCCGCGAGCAGTACTTC
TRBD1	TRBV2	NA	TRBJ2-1	CASTSGDRGNEQFF	TGTGCCAGCACCTCTGGGGACAGGGGCAATGAGCAGTTCTTC
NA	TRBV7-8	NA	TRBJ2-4	CASQPGVMKNIQYF	TGTGCCAGCCAGCCCGGGGTGATGAAAAACATTCAGTACTTC
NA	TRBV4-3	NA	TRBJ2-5	CASSQGRSQETQYF	TGCGCCAGCAGCCAAGGACGGAGCCAAGAGACCCAGTACTTC
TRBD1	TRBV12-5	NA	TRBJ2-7	CASGLEGQGPYEQYF	TGTGCTAGTGGTTTGGAAGGACAGGGTCCCTACGAGCAGTACTTC
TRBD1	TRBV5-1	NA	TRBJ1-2	CASSLDRGFGYTF	TGCGCCAGCAGTTTGGACAGGGGCTTTGGCTACACCTTC
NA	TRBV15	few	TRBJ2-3	CATSSRSGGLDTQYF	TGTGCCACCAGCTCTCGGTCAGGGGGGCTGGATACGCAGTATTTT
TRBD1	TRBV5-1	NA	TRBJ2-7	CASSFSPTGVREQYF	TGCGCCAGCAGCTTCTCTCCGACAGGGGTACGCGAGCAGTACTTC
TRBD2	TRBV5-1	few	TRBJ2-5	CASSLRTSQEETQYF	TGCGCCAGCAGCCTAAGGACTAGCCAGGAAGAGACCCAGTACTTC
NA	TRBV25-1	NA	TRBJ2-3	CASSENNGGTDTQYF	TGTGCCAGCAGTGAAAATAACGGGGGCACAGATACGCAGTATTTT
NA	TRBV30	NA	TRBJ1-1	CAWNPRMNTEAFF	TGTGCCTGGAACCCGCGTATGAACACTGAAGCTTTCTTT